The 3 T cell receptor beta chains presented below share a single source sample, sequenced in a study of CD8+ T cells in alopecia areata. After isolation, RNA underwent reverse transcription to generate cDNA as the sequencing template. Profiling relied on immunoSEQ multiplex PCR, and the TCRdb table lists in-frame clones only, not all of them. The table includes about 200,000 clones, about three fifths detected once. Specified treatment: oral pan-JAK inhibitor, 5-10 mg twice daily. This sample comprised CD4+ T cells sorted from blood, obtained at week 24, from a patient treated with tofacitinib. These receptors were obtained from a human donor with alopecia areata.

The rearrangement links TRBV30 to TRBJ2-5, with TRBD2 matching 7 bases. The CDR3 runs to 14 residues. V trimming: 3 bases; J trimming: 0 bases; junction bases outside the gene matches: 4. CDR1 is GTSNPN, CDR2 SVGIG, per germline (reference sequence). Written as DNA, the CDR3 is TGTGCCTGGAGCGGGGGGTCCAACCAAGAGACCCAGTACTTC. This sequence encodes CAWSGGSNQETQYF.

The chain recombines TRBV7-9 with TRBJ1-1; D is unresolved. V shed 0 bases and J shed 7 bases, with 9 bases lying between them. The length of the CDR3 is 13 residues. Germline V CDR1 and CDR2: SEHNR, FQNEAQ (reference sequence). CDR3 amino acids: CASSLAWEDEAFF. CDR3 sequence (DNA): TGTGCCAGCAGCTTAGCATGGGAGGATGAAGCTTTCTTT.

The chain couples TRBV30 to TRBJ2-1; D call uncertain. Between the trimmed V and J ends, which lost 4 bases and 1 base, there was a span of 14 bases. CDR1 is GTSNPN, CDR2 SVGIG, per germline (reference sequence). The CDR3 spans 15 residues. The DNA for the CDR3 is TGTGCCTGGACGGACGAGAAGGGTTCCTACAATGAGCAGTTCTTC. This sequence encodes CAWTDEKGSYNEQFF.